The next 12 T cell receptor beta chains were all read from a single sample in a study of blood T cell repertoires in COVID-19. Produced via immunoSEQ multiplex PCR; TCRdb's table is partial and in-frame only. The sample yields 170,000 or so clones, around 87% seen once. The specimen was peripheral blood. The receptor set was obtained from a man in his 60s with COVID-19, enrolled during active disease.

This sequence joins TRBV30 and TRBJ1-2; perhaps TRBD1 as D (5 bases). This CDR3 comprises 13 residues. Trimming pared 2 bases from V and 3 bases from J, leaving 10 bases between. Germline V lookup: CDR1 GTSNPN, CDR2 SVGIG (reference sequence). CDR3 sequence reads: CAWSYTGHYGYTF. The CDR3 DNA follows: TGTGCCTGGAGTTATACAGGACACTATGGCTACACCTTC. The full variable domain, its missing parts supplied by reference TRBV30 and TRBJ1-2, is SQTIHQWPATLVQPVGSPLSLECTVEGTSNPNLYWYRQAAGRGLQLLFYSVGIGQISSEVPQNLSASRPQDRQFILSSKKLLLSDSGFYLCAWSYTGHYGYTFGSGTRLTVV.

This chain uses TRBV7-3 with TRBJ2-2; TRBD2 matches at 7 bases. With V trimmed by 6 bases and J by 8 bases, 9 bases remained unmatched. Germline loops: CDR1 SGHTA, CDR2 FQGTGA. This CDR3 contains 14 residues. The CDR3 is CASSSIAGGGELFF. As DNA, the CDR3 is TGTGCCAGCAGTTCTATAGCGGGTGGAGGGGAGCTGTTTTTT. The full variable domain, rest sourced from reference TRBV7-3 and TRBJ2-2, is GAGVSQTPSNKVTEKGKYVELRCDPISGHTALYWYRQSLGQGPEFLIYFQGTGAADDSGLPNDRFFAVRPEGSVSTLKIQRTERGDSAVYLCASSSIAGGGELFFGEGSRLTVL.

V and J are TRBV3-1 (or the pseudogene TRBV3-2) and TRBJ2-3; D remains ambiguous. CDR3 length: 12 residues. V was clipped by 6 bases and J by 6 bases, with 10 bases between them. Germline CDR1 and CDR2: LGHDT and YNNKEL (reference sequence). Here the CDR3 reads CASSQAGDTQYF. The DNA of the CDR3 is TGTGCCAGCAGTCAGGCTGGGGATACGCAGTATTTT.

In DNA form, the CDR3 reads TGTGCCAGCAGCGTAGGTCTCCGGGGACAGGGCGCCCAAGAGACCCAGTACTTC. The encoded protein is CASSVGLRGQGAQETQYF. The rearrangement joins TRBV9 to TRBJ2-5; the match to TRBD1 covers 9 bases. V lost 0 bases to trimming and J lost 1 base; unmatched junction nucleotides: 10. This CDR3 comprises 18 residues. Germline values: CDR1 SGDLS, CDR2 YYNGEE.

The CDR3 DNA follows: TGTGCCAGTAAGTTGACAGGGGGAAATCAGCCCCAGCATTTT. It yields the protein CASKLTGGNQPQHF. This chain connects TRBV19 to TRBJ1-5; TRBD1 agrees at 9 bases. The ends lost 7 bases at V and 4 bases at J; junction bases unmatched: 5. The CDR3 loop spans 14 amino acids. CDR1 is LNHDA, CDR2 SQIVND, per germline (reference sequence). The whole variable domain, filled in from reference TRBV19 and TRBJ1-5, reads DGGITQSPKYLFRKEGQNVTLSCEQNLNHDAMYWYRQDPGQGLRLIYYSQIVNDFQKGDIAEGYSVSREKKESFPLTVTSAQKNPTAFYLCASKLTGGNQPQHFGDGTRLSIL.

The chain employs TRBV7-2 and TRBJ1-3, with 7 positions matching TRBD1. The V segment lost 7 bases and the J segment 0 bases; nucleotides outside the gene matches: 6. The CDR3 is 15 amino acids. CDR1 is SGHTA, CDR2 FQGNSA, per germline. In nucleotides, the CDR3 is TGTGCCAGCAAGGCAGGGGGTAACTCTGGAAACACCATATATTTT. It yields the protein CASKAGGNSGNTIYF.

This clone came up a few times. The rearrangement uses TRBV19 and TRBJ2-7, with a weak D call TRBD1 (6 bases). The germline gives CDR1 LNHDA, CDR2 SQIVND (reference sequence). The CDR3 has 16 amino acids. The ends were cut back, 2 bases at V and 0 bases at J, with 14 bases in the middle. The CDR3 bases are TGTGCCAGTAGTATAATGTCCCCAGGGGACTCCTACGAGCAGTACTTC. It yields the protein CASSIMSPGDSYEQYF. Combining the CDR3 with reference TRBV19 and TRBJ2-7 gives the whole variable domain DGGITQSPKYLFRKEGQNVTLSCEQNLNHDAMYWYRQDPGQGLRLIYYSQIVNDFQKGDIAEGYSVSREKKESFPLTVTSAQKNPTAFYLCASSIMSPGDSYEQYFGPGTRLTVT.

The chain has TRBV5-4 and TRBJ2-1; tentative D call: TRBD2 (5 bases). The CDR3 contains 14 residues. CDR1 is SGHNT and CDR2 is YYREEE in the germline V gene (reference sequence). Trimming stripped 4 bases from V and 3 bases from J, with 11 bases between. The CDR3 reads CASSGPGFYNEQFF. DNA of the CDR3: TGTGCCAGCAGCGGACCGGGGTTCTACAATGAGCAGTTCTTC.

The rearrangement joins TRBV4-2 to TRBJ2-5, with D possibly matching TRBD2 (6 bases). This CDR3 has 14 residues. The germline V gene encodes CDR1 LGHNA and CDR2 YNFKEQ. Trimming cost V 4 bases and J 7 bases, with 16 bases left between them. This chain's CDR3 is CASSPRLVSGTQYF. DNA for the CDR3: TGTGCCAGCAGCCCCAGACTAGTTTCAGGGACCCAGTACTTC.

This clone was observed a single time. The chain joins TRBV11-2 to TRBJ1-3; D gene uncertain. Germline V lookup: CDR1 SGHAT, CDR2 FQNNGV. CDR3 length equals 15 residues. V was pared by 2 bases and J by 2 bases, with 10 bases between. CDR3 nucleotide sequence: TGTGCCAGCAGCTTACTTGGGCAAACTGGAAACACCATATATTTT. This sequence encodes CASSLLGQTGNTIYF.

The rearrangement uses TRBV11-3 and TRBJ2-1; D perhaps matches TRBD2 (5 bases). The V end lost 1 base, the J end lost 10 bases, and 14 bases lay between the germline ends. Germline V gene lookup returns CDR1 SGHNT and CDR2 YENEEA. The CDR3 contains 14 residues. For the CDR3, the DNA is TGTGCCAGCAGCTTAGGTACTATTTCGGGGGAGCAGTTCTTC. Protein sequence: CASSLGTISGEQFF.

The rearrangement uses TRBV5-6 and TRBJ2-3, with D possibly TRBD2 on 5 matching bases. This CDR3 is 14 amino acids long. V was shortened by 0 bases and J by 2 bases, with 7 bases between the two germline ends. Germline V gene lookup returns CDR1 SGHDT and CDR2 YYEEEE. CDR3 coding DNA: TGTGCCAGCAGCTTGGGAGGGTACACAGATACGCAGTATTTT. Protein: CASSLGGYTDTQYF.